The 3 T cell receptor beta chains listed next were all sequenced from one sample in a study of cytomegalovirus exposure and HLA in healthy donors. The PCR contained 60 Vbeta and 13 Jbeta primers. TCRdb keeps only in-frame clones here, not all; method: immunoSEQ multiplex PCR. The table for this sample gives roughly 100,000 clones. Sequencing was carried out using PBMCs. Receptors originate from a man aged 45-60 years in good health and CMV-seronegative.

CDR3 nucleotide sequence: TGCGCCAGCAGCCAAAAGACAGGGGTTGGGTCACCCCTCCACTTT. Its protein is CASSQKTGVGSPLHF. J is TRBJ1-6 and V is TRBV4-3; 8 bases match TRBD1. V was clipped by 2 bases and J by 10 bases; unmatched bases: 7. Germline CDR1 is LGHNA and CDR2 is YSLEER. This CDR3 region has 15 residues.

The chain joins TRBV5-1 to TRBJ2-5, with D uncertain. V was pared by 4 bases and J by 2 bases, with 9 bases between. The CDR3 is made up of 13 amino acids. Germline loops: CDR1 SGHRS, CDR2 YFSETQ. CDR3 bases: TGCGCCAGCAGCATGGGTCCGCAAGAGACCCAGTACTTC. The encoded protein is CASSMGPQETQYF.

The gene calls are TRBV27 and TRBJ1-6; a weak D match, TRBD1 (5 bases). Trimming removed 3 bases at V and 7 bases at J, with 13 bases between. Germline V gene data show CDR1 as MNHEY and CDR2 as SMNVEV (reference sequence). The CDR3 covers 15 residues. The CDR3 nucleotides read TGTGCCAGCAGTTTCGCGACAGCCTCCAATTCACCCCTCCACTTT. Protein product: CASSFATASNSPLHF.